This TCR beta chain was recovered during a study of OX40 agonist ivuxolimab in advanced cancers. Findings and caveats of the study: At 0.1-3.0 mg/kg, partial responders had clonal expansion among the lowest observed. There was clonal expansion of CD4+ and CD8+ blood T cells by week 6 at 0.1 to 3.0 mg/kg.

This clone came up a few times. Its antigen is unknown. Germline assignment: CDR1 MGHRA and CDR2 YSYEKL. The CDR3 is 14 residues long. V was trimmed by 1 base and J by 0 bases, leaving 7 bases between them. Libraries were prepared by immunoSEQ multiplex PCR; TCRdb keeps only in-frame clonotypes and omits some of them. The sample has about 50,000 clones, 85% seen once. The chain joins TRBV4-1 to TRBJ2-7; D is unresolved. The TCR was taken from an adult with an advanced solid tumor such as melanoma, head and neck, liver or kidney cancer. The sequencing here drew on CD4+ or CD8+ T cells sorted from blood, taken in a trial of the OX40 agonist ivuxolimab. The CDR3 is CASSQVWDSYEQYF. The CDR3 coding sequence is TGCGCCAGCAGCCAAGTTTGGGACTCCTACGAGCAGTACTTC.